The T cell receptor (beta chain) described here comes from a study of tissue T cells after allogeneic stem cell transplantation. Note on this clone: Its antigen is still unknown. Gene labels here are mouse ones. The CDR3 end falls 1 residue outside the read, so it is completed with the germline J gene.

Produced via immunoSEQ multiplex PCR; TCRdb's table is partial and in-frame only. The data hold roughly 8,100 clones, with roughly a third observed a single time. Per germline, CDR1 FNHDT and CDR2 SITEND (reference sequence). With V trimmed by 4 bases and J by 3 bases, 11 bases remained unmatched. This CDR3 has 16 residues. Time point: mouse harvest day 14 after allogeneic transplant. Mouse grafts combined 10^7 T-cell-depleted bone marrow cells with 10^6 splenic CD5+ T cells. Overall study findings and caveats: Shared clones across patients were few; motif clustering revealed tissue-specific shared signatures.

V is TRBV19 and J is TRBJ2-7, with 9 bases fitting TRBD2. Sequenced input: skin. The origin of this receptor is a female BALB/c mouse given C57BL/6 T cells with graft-versus-host disease after an allogeneic hematopoietic cell transplant. CDR3 bases read: TGTGCCAGCAGTTTTTCCGACTGGGGGCCCCTCTATGAACAGTAC. It specifies CASSFSDWGPLYEQY. The whole CDR3 region reads CASSFSDWGPLYEQYF.